The 16 T cell receptor beta chains in this list originate from one sample, sequenced in a study of T-cell reconstitution after alpha-beta-depleted transplantation in children. As it was prepared, the TCRbeta library received unique molecular identifiers. TCRdb re-called the PCR reads with MiXCR, one entry per CDR3 protein. The sample includes a few hundred thousand distinct CDR3 sequences, 10% of them seen just once. The sequences come from PBMCs from the stem cell graft donor, collected from the stem cell graft. The receptor set was obtained from a human donor who donated a stem cell graft to a child with acute lymphoblastic leukemia.

This clonotype was observed a few times. V is TRBV10-2 and J is TRBJ2-1, with 12 bases identical to TRBD2. CDR3 length: 14 residues. Germline V gene data show CDR1 as WSHSY and CDR2 as SAAADI. V lost 5 bases and J lost 8; bases outside the gene matches: 4. For the CDR3, the DNA is TGCGCCAGCAGTTTACTAGCGGGAGGCGATGAGCAGTTCTTC. The encoded protein is CASSLLAGGDEQFF.

Only a few counts were recorded for this clonotype. The V and J genes are TRBV6-2 or TRBV6-3 and TRBJ2-5, with no clear D. CDR1 and CDR2 (germline): MNHEY, SVGEGT. Trimming left V 6 bases short and J 2 bases short, with 10 bases between. The CDR3 consists of 13 residues. The CDR3, as DNA: TGTGCCAGCAGAGACTCGATACAAGAGACCCAGTACTTC. It yields the protein CASRDSIQETQYF.

In DNA form, the CDR3 reads TGTGCCAGCAGCCCAAGGCCCTATAGCGGGAGTAGGAGTGATGAGCAGTTCTTC. Amino acids: CASSPRPYSGSRSDEQFF. J is TRBJ2-1 and V is TRBV7-3; 9 nucleotides agree with TRBD2. The CDR3 contains 18 residues. Germline V CDR1 and CDR2: SGHTA, FQGTGA. The J segment lost 8 bases and the V segment lost 5 bases, leaving 19 bases of the junction unmatched.

The chain links TRBV12-3 or TRBV12-4 to TRBJ2-3; 9 bases are a match to TRBD2. The CDR3 contains 16 residues. V trimming: 3 bases; J trimming: 1 base; junction bases outside the gene matches: 5. The CDR3 region is CASSFGGTSRTDTQYF. The CDR3 nucleotides are TGTGCCAGCAGTTTTGGAGGGACTAGCCGCACAGATACGCAGTATTTT.

In its sample, this clonotype was seen a few times. This chain connects TRBV20-1 to TRBJ2-1; D ambiguous. Germline V gene data show CDR1 as DFQATT and CDR2 as SNEGSKA (reference sequence). CDR3 length: 10 residues. V was cut by 3 bases and J by 5 bases, with 2 bases left in between. CDR3 in DNA: TGCAGTGCTAGGGACAATGAGCAGTTCTTC. The encoded protein is CSARDNEQFF.

This clonotype was seen at least ten times. V usage is TRBV28 and J usage is TRBJ1-1; 9 bases agree with TRBD1. The V and J ends lost 7 bases and 3 bases, in that order; junction bases with no gene match: 12. This CDR3 region has 16 residues. Germline V lookup: CDR1 MDHEN, CDR2 SYDVKM. The CDR3 region is CASKRGGTGRDTEAFF. The CDR3 DNA follows: TGTGCCAGCAAGAGAGGCGGGACAGGGAGGGACACTGAAGCTTTCTTT.

V gene TRBV20-1 combines with J gene TRBJ1-2, with 12 bases identical to TRBD1. Unmatched junction bases numbered 7, after V lost 4 bases and J lost 7 bases. There are 14 residues in the CDR3. In germline, CDR1 is DFQATT, CDR2 SNEGSKA (reference sequence). The CDR3 nucleotides read TGCAGTGCTATCATTCCGGGACAGGGGGCTGGCTACACCTTC. Amino acid sequence: CSAIIPGQGAGYTF.

This sequence joins TRBV6-2 or TRBV6-3 and TRBJ2-5; D may match TRBD1 or TRBD2 (5 bases each). V lost 6 bases and J lost 1, with 9 bases in between. The germline CDR1 and CDR2 sequences are MNHEY and SVGEGT. The CDR3 runs 13 residues. The CDR3 DNA sequence: TGTGCCAGCAGGCCCGGGACCCAAGAGACCCAGTACTTC. It is translated as CASRPGTQETQYF.

This clonotype was observed many times. The chain couples TRBV7-9 to TRBJ2-1; TRBD1 aligns across 7 bases. The trim removed 6 bases at V and 8 bases at J, leaving 13 bases unmatched. Germline loops: CDR1 SEHNR, CDR2 FQNEAQ (reference sequence). This CDR3 comprises 15 residues. Here the CDR3 reads CASRQTGLGYDEQFF. CDR3 in DNA: TGTGCCAGCAGACAGACAGGGCTCGGGTACGATGAGCAGTTCTTC. Full variable domain (rest looked up from reference TRBV7-9 and TRBJ2-1): DTGVSQNPRHKITKRGQNVTFRCDPISEHNRLYWYRQTLGQGPEFLTYFQNEAQLEKSRLLSDRFSAERPKGSFSTLEIQRTEQGDSAMYLCASRQTGLGYDEQFFGPGTRLTVL.

This clonotype has more than one count but fewer than ten. The chain combines TRBV4-3 with TRBJ1-2; 7 nucleotides agree with TRBD1. V shed 5 bases and J 7 bases; nucleotides not matched to a gene: 13. The CDR3 sequence is 15 residues long. Germline loops: CDR1 LGHNA, CDR2 YSLEER. CDR3 residues: CASSARSEGARGYTF. CDR3 nucleotide sequence: TGCGCCAGCAGCGCCCGGTCCGAGGGGGCGCGTGGCTACACCTTC.

In this sample, this clonotype turned up many times. The chain recombines TRBV7-2 with TRBJ1-1; 7 bases are a match to TRBD1. Germline V gene sequence: CDR1 SGHTA, CDR2 FQGNSA. The CDR3 runs to 15 residues. The J segment lost 6 bases and the V segment lost 3 bases, leaving 10 bases of the junction unmatched. The DNA of the CDR3 is TGTGCCAGCAGCTTGACTCCGGGACAGAGCGCTGAAGCTTTCTTT. Translated, it gives CASSLTPGQSAEAFF.

This clonotype came up a few times. The V gene is TRBV12-3 or TRBV12-4, the J gene TRBJ2-7; 9 positions agree with TRBD1. The trim removed 5 bases at V and 0 bases at J, leaving 5 bases unmatched. This CDR3 region has 15 residues. This CDR3 is CASSHPGQGSYEQYF. The CDR3 coding sequence is TGTGCCAGCAGTCACCCGGGACAGGGCTCCTACGAGCAGTACTTC.

J is TRBJ2-2 and V is TRBV9, with 10 bases that match TRBD2. Unmatched junction bases numbered 3, after V lost 0 bases and J lost 4 bases. Germline V gene data show CDR1 as SGDLS and CDR2 as YYNGEE. The CDR3 covers 16 residues. CDR3 in DNA: TGTGCCAGCAGCGTAGGGGCTAGCGGGAGCACCGGGGAGCTGTTTTTT. Its translation: CASSVGASGSTGELFF.

This clonotype was detected only a few times. This chain joins TRBV28 and TRBJ2-4, with D possibly being TRBD1 or TRBD2 (6 bases each). V gave up 6 bases and J gave up 2 bases, with 14 bases separating them. There are 15 residues in the CDR3. Germline CDR1 and CDR2: MDHEN and SYDVKM. The CDR3 loop is CASSPPGATKNIQYF. CDR3 in DNA: TGTGCCAGCAGCCCCCCGGGGGCGACCAAAAACATTCAGTACTTC.

The chain links TRBV7-2 to TRBJ2-5; unclear D gene. Looked up from germline, CDR1 is SGHTA and CDR2 is FQGNSA. Between the trimmed V and J ends, which lost 4 bases and 2 bases, there was a span of 8 bases. This CDR3 has 13 amino acids. This CDR3 is CASSSPPQETQYF. In DNA form, the CDR3 reads TGTGCCAGCAGCTCACCTCCACAAGAGACCCAGTACTTC.

This clonotype turned up a few times. The gene calls are TRBV2 and TRBJ1-1; perhaps TRBD1 as D (6 bases). The germline V and J ends were trimmed by 8 bases and 0 bases, with 10 bases remaining between them. In germline, CDR1 is SNHLY, CDR2 FYNNEI. The CDR3 extends over 13 amino acids. The CDR3 coding sequence is TGTGCCAGCGCGAGGGGGGTGAACACTGAAGCTTTCTTT. Amino acid sequence: CASARGVNTEAFF.